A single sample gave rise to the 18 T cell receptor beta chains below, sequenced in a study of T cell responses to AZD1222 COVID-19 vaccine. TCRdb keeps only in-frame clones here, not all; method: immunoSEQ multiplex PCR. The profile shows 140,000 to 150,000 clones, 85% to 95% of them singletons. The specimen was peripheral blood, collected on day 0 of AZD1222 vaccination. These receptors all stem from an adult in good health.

The CDR3 DNA is TGTGCCAGCAGCGCCGGGACCGCGAATTCACCCCTCCACTTT. Protein sequence: CASSAGTANSPLHF. V and J are TRBV9 and TRBJ1-6; perhaps TRBD1 as D (5 bases). V was pared by 3 bases and J by 7 bases, with 11 bases between. The CDR3 loop spans 14 amino acids. The germline V gene encodes CDR1 SGDLS and CDR2 YYNGEE. Based on the CDR3 plus reference TRBV9 and TRBJ1-6, the full variable domain is DSGVTQTPKHLITATGQRVTLRCSPRSGDLSVYWYQQSLDQGLQFLIQYYNGEERAKGNILERFSAQQFPDLHSELNLSSLELGDSALYFCASSAGTANSPLHFGNGTRLTVT.

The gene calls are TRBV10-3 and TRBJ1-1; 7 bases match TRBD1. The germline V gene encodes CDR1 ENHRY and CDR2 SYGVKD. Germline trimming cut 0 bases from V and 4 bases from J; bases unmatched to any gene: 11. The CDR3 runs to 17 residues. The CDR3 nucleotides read TGTGCCATCAGTGAGTCGAAACAGGGGAGGAGGGCCACTGAAGCTTTCTTT. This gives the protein CAISESKQGRRATEAFF.

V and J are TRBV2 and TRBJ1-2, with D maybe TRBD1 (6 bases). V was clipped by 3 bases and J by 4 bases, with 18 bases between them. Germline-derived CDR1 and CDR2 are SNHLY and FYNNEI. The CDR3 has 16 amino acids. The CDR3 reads CASSERGGLLAYGYTF. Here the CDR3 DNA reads TGTGCCAGCAGTGAGAGAGGGGGACTTCTGGCCTATGGCTACACCTTC.

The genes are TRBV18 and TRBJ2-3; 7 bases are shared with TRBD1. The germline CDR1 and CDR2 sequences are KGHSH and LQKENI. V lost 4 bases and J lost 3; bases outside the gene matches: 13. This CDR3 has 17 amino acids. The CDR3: CASSQFPGQRGTDTQYF. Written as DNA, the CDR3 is TGTGCCAGCTCACAATTTCCGGGACAGAGAGGGACAGATACGCAGTATTTT. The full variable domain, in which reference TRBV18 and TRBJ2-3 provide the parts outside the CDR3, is NAGVMQNPRHLVRRRGQEARLRCSPMKGHSHVYWYRQLPEEGLKFMVYLQKENIIDESGMPKERFSAEFPKEGPSILRIQQVVRGDSAAYFCASSQFPGQRGTDTQYFGPGTRLTVL.

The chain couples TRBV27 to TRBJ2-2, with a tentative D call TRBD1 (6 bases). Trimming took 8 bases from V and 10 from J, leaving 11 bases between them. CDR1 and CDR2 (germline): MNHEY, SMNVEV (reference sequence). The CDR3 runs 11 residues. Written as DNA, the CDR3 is TGTGCCAGCCGCGAGGGGGTGGAGCTGTTTTTT. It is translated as CASREGVELFF.

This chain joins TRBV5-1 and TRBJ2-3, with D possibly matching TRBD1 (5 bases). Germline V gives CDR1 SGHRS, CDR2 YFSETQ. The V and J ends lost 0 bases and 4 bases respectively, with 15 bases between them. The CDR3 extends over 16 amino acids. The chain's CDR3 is CASSLEGRAVADTQYF. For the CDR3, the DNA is TGCGCCAGCAGCTTGGAGGGCAGGGCAGTGGCAGATACGCAGTATTTT.

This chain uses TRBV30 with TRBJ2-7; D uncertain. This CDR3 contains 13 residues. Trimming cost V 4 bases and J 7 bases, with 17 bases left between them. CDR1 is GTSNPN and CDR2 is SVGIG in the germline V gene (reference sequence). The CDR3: CAWKSPGRWEQYF. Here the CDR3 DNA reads TGTGCCTGGAAATCCCCGGGTCGCTGGGAGCAGTACTTC.

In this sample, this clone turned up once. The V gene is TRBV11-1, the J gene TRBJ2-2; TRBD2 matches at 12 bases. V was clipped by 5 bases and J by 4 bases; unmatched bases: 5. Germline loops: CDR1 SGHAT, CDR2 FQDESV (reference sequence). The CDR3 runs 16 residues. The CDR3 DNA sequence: TGTGCCAGCAGCCCCCAGACTAGCGGGGGCACCGGGGAGCTGTTTTTT. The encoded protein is CASSPQTSGGTGELFF. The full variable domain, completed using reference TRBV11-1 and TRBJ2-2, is EAEVAQSPRYKITEKSQAVAFWCDPISGHATLYWYRQILGQGPELLVQFQDESVVDDSQLPKDRFSAERLKGVDSTLKIQPAELGDSAMYLCASSPQTSGGTGELFFGEGSRLTVL.

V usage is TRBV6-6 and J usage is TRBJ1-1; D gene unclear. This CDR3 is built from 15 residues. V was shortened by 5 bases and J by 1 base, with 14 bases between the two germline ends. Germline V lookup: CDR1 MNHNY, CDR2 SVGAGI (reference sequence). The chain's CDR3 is CASSTSVVGNTEAFF. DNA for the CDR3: TGTGCCAGCAGTACTTCCGTCGTCGGGAACACTGAAGCTTTCTTT.

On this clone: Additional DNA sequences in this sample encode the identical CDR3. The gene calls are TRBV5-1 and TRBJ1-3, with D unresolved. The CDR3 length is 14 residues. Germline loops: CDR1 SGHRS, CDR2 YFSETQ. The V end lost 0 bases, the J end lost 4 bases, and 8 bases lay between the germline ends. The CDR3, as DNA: TGCGCCAGCAGCTTGGCCGGGTACGGAAACACCATATATTTT. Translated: CASSLAGYGNTIYF.

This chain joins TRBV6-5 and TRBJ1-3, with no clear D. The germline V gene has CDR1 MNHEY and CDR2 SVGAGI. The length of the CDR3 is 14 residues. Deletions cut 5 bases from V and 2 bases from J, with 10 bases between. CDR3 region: CASSPTYTGNTIYF. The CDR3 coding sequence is TGTGCCAGCAGTCCTACCTACACTGGAAACACCATATATTTT.

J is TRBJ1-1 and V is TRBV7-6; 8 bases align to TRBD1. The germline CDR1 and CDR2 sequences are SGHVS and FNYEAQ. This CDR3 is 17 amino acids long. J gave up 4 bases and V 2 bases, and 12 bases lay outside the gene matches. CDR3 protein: CASSLLQGAAVSTEAFF. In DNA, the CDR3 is TGTGCCAGCAGCTTACTTCAGGGGGCAGCGGTTAGCACTGAAGCTTTCTTT. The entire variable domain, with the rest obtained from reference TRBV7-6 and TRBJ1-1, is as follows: GAGVSQSPRYKVTKRGQDVALRCDPISGHVSLYWYRQALGQGPEFLTYFNYEAQQDKSGLPNDRFSAERPEGSISTLTIQRTEQRDSAMYRCASSLLQGAAVSTEAFFGQGTRLTVV.

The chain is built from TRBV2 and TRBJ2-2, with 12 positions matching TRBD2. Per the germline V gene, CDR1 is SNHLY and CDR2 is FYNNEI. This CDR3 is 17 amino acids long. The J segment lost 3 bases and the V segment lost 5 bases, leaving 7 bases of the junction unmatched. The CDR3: CASSPEGLAGYTGELFF. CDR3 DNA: TGTGCCAGCAGTCCTGAAGGACTAGCGGGGTACACCGGGGAGCTGTTTTTT.

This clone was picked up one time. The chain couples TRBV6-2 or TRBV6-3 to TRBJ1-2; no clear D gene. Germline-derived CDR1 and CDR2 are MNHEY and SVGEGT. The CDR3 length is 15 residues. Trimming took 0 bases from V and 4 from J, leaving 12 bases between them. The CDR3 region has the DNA TGTGCCAGCAGTTACTCGCCGGATCGATTCTATGGCTACACCTTC. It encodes CASSYSPDRFYGYTF.

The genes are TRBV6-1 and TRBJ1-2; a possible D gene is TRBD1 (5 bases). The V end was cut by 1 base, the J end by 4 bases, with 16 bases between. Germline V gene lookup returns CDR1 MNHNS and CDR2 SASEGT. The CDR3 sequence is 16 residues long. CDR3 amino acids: CASSEGPGPRFYGYTF. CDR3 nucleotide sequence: TGTGCCAGCAGTGAAGGGCCGGGACCGAGATTCTATGGCTACACCTTC.

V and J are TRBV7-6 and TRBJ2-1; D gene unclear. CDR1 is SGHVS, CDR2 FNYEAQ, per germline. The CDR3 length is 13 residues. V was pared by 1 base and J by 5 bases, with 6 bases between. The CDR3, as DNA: TGTGCCAGCAGCTTAGTCCGTAACAATGAGCAGTTCTTC. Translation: CASSLVRNNEQFF.

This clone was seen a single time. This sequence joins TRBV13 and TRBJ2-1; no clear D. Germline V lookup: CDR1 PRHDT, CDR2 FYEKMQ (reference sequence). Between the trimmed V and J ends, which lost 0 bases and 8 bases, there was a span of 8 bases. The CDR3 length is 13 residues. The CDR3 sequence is CASSLGHVDEQFF. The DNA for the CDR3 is TGTGCCAGCAGCTTAGGTCATGTCGATGAGCAGTTCTTC.

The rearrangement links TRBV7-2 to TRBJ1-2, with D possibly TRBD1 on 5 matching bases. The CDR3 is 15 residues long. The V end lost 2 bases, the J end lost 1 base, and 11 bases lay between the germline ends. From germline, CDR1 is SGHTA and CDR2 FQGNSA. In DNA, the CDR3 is TGTGCCAGCAGCTTATCGCCAGGGAGTAACTATGGCTACACCTTC. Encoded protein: CASSLSPGSNYGYTF. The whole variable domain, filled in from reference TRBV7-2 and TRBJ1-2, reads GAGVSQSPSNKVTEKGKDVELRCDPISGHTALYWYRQSLGQGLEFLIYFQGNSAPDKSGLPSDRFSAERTGGSVSTLTIQRTQQEDSAVYLCASSLSPGSNYGYTFGSGTRLTVV.